Below are 14 T cell receptor beta chains sequenced from a single sample in a study of Ad26.COV2.S vaccination and SARS-CoV-2 variants (dated by TCRdb to 2020 to 2023). Library method: the immunoSEQ multiplex PCR assay. As stored in TCRdb, this immuneACCESS dataset retains in-frame rearrangements with V and J assigned. A fraction of the clones does not appear; measured against another copy, unresolved V genes explain less than half of the discrepancy, and the remainder lacks a known reason. The sample includes roughly 380,000 clones, with around 86% observed a single time. The top ten hold about 3.5% of the sample. Per the publication, the treatment or condition label means: approximately 18 received Ad26.COV2.S at low or high dose, single or two shots; a few received placebo; per-sample allocation not given. For vaccine and placebo recipients, the sequenced repertoires came from samples collected on day 63 after the first injection.

The input for sequencing was peripheral blood, taken in a trial of Ad26.COV2.S vaccine versus placebo. These receptors were taken from a person aged 18-60 years who received the Ad26.COV2.S COVID-19 vaccine or a placebo.

The rearrangement uses TRBV5-1 and TRBJ2-7; 7 bases agree with TRBD2. In germline, CDR1 is SGHRS, CDR2 YFSETQ. The CDR3 has 13 residues. With V trimmed by 7 bases and J by 2 bases, 6 bases remained unmatched. In DNA, the CDR3 is TGCGCCAGCCGCGTGGGGGGGACCTACGAGCAGTACTTC. Protein product: CASRVGGTYEQYF.

The J gene is TRBJ2-3, the V gene TRBV5-5, with 8 bases fitting TRBD2. CDR1 is SGHKS and CDR2 is YYEKEE in the germline V gene (reference sequence). This CDR3 is built from 16 residues. The V segment lost 6 bases and the J segment 2 bases; nucleotides outside the gene matches: 11. CDR3 in DNA: TGTGCCAGCAACCTCGGGAGGGCTACTTTCACAGATACGCAGTATTTT. Protein product: CASNLGRATFTDTQYF.

The chain employs TRBV11-2 and TRBJ1-6, with D uncertain. Germline V gene data show CDR1 as SGHAT and CDR2 as FQNNGV. The germline V and J ends were trimmed by 4 bases and 7 bases, with 8 bases remaining between them. The CDR3 length is 13 residues. The CDR3, as DNA: TGTGCCAGCAGCTACGACTCGAATTCACCCCTCCACTTT. Translated: CASSYDSNSPLHF.

This rearrangement joins TRBV13 to TRBJ1-2; D unresolved. The V end lost 1 base, the J end lost 2 bases, and 11 bases lay between the germline ends. The CDR3 totals 15 residues. The germline V gene has CDR1 PRHDT and CDR2 FYEKMQ (reference sequence). The CDR3 nucleotides are TGTGCCAGCAGCTTAGACCAGGACCAAAACTATGGCTACACCTTC. It yields the protein CASSLDQDQNYGYTF.

Notes on this clone: This same CDR3 is encoded by further DNA sequences in the sample. The genes are TRBV6-1 and TRBJ2-7, with D perhaps TRBD2 (5 bases). Germline V gene data show CDR1 as MNHNS and CDR2 as SASEGT. This CDR3 comprises 12 residues. V shed 2 bases and J shed 3 bases, with 5 bases lying between them. In nucleotides, the CDR3 is TGTGCCAGCAGTGAACGGGGCTACGAGCAGTACTTC. Translation gives CASSERGYEQYF.

CDR3 bases: TGTGCCAGCAGCCAAGTCGGAGATCCTTTTTCACCCCTCCACTTT. This gives the protein CASSQVGDPFSPLHF. The chain employs TRBV4-2 and TRBJ1-6; unclear D gene. The CDR3 covers 15 residues. Germline V gives CDR1 LGHNA, CDR2 YNFKEQ. Trimming pared 1 base from V and 9 bases from J, leaving 13 bases between.

The V and J genes are TRBV30 and TRBJ1-2; D unclear. Trimming stripped 0 bases from V and 4 bases from J, with 9 bases between. Germline V gene lookup returns CDR1 GTSNPN and CDR2 SVGIG (reference sequence). The CDR3 is 13 amino acids. CDR3 sequence (DNA): TGTGCCTGGAGTGTAAGGGATCGCTATGGCTACACCTTC. Amino acid sequence: CAWSVRDRYGYTF.

This clone has just one count. This chain links TRBV14 with TRBJ2-5; TRBD2 agrees at 10 bases. V lost 4 bases and J lost 1; bases outside the gene matches: 6. Germline CDR1 and CDR2: SGHDN and FVKESK. The CDR3 contains 16 residues. CDR3 DNA sequence: TGTGCCAGCAGCCCTGGACTAGCGGACCTCCAAGAGACCCAGTACTTC. This encodes CASSPGLADLQETQYF. Combining the CDR3 with reference TRBV14 and TRBJ2-5 gives the whole variable domain EAGVTQFPSHSVIEKGQTVTLRCDPISGHDNLYWYRRVMGKEIKFLLHFVKESKQDESGMPNNRFLAERTGGTYSTLKVQPAELEDSGVYFCASSPGLADLQETQYFGPGTRLLVL.

V and J are TRBV19 and TRBJ2-1; perhaps TRBD1 as D (5 bases). This CDR3 region has 15 residues. Germline CDR1 is LNHDA and CDR2 is SQIVND (reference sequence). The ends were cut back, 7 bases at V and 6 bases at J, with 19 bases in the middle. CDR3 coding DNA: TGTGCCAGTAACAGGCAAAATCAGATACCCAATGAGCAGTTCTTC. Protein sequence: CASNRQNQIPNEQFF.

V and J are TRBV9 and TRBJ2-3; TRBD1 aligns across 7 bases. The CDR3 contains 17 residues. With 3 bases clipped from V and 4 bases from J, the junction kept 14 bases outside the gene matches. Looked up from germline, CDR1 is SGDLS and CDR2 is YYNGEE. DNA of the CDR3: TGTGCCAGCAGCGGAGGGGGCTCGGACAGATACCCAGATACGCAGTATTTT. This translates into CASSGGGSDRYPDTQYF.

This clone has just a few counts. The rearrangement joins TRBV7-8 to TRBJ1-5; 8 bases are a match to TRBD1. With 0 bases clipped from V and 5 bases from J, the junction kept 6 bases outside the gene matches. This CDR3 region has 16 residues. Germline V lookup: CDR1 SGHVS, CDR2 FQNEAQ. CDR3 sequence reads: CASSLAMGTGYQPQHF. CDR3 in DNA: TGTGCCAGCAGCTTAGCGATGGGGACAGGCTATCAGCCCCAGCATTTT.

The rearrangement links TRBV7-3 to TRBJ1-2; D is possibly TRBD1 (5 bases). The germline V gene has CDR1 SGHTA and CDR2 FQGTGA. V dropped 3 bases and J dropped 4 bases, with 18 bases sitting between them. The CDR3 totals 16 residues. In DNA form, the CDR3 reads TGTGCCAGCAGCTTCGAGCCCCAGACGGGACTCTATGGCTACACCTTC. Translating gives CASSFEPQTGLYGYTF.

V is TRBV19 and J is TRBJ2-7; 7 bases agree with TRBD2. CDR3 length: 14 residues. The V and J ends lost 6 bases and 0 bases, in that order; junction bases with no gene match: 5. Per germline, CDR1 LNHDA and CDR2 SQIVND (reference sequence). The CDR3 protein is CASRSRDYSYEQYF. CDR3 nucleotides: TGTGCCAGTAGAAGCCGGGACTACTCCTACGAGCAGTACTTC.

The rearrangement joins TRBV5-1 to TRBJ1-5; TRBD1 aligns across 9 bases. Losses at the gene ends were 3 bases for V and 5 bases for J; bases not matched to a gene: 6. Per germline, CDR1 SGHRS and CDR2 YFSETQ. CDR3 size: 15 residues. For the CDR3, the DNA is TGCGCCAGCAGCTACGGGACAGGGAAATATCAGCCCCAGCATTTT. Its protein product is CASSYGTGKYQPQHF.